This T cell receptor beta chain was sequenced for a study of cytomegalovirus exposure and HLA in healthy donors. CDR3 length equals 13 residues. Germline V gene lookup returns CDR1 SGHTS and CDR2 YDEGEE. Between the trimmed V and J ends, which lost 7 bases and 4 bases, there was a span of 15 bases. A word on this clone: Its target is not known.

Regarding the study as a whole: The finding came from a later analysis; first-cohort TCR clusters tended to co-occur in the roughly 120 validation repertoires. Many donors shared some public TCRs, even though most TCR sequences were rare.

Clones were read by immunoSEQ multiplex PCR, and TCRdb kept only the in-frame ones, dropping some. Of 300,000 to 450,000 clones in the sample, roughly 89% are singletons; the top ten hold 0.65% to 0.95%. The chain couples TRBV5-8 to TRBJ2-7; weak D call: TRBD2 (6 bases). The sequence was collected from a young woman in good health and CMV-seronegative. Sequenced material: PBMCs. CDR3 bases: TGTGCCAGCGGGCGGGGCCAGATATACGAGCAGTACTTC. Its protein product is CASGRGQIYEQYF.